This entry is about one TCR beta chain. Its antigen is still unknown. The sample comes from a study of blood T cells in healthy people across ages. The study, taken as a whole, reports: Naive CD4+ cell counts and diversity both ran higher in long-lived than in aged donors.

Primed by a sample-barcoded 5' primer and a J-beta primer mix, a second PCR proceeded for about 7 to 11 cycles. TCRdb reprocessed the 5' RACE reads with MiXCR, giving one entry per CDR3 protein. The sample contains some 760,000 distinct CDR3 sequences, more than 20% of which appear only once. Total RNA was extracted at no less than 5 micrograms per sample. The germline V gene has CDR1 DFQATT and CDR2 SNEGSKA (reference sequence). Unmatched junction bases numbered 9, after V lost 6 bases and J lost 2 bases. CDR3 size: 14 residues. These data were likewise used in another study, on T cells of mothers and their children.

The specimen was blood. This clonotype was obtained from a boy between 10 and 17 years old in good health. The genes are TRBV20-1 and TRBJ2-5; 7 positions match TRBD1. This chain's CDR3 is CSAAKTGPQETQYF. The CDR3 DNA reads TGCAGTGCCGCGAAGACAGGGCCTCAAGAGACCCAGTACTTC.